The present T cell receptor (beta chain) was sequenced within a study of blood T cell repertoires in COVID-19. The wider study: The study drew acute and convalescent COVID-19 samples from the United States, Italy and Spain.

CDR1 and CDR2 from the germline V gene are LGHDT and YNNKEL (reference sequence). This CDR3 is 15 amino acids long. The V end was cut by 1 base, the J end by 7 bases, with 14 bases between. Original methodology: From reference gene primer amplification, estimates of nucleated cell counts were derived. Generated by immunoSEQ multiplex PCR, the TCRdb table keeps only in-frame clones and is missing some. V and J calls plus clone size are reproduced from that table; the DNA served to infer D and trimming. The table has approximately 37,000 clones, 91% seen once; the top ten hold less than 7%. Specimen: peripheral blood. The origin of this receptor is a woman aged 80 or over with acute or convalescent COVID-19. The V call is TRBV3-1 (or the pseudogene TRBV3-2), the J call TRBJ1-3; tentative D call: TRBD1 (5 bases). CDR3 protein: CASSQAQEGRNTIYF. In nucleotides, the CDR3 is TGTGCCAGCAGCCAAGCACAGGAGGGGCGGAACACCATATATTTT.